This entry lists 13 T cell receptor beta chains sequenced from one sample in a study of beta chain features in type 1 diabetes. Study-level findings and limits: Moderately but significantly shorter TCRB CDR3s were found in Type 1 diabetes patients in all four CD4+ subsets.

No cognate antigen is known for these TCRs. The study reverse transcribed the entire isolated RNA, so it sequenced expressed TCRB transcripts. TCRdb's table, derived via immunoSEQ multiplex PCR, lists solely in-frame clones and lacks some. The profile shows fewer than 70,000 clones, 60% to 70% of them singletons. Sequenced material: stem cell memory CD4+ T cells from blood. The receptors here all came from a woman in her thirties with type 1 diabetes.

This clone came up a few times. The V gene is TRBV30, the J gene TRBJ2-7; D is perhaps TRBD2 (6 bases). Per germline, CDR1 GTSNPN and CDR2 SVGIG (reference sequence). The ends were cut back, 3 bases at V and 3 bases at J, with 12 bases in the middle. The CDR3 has 13 residues. CDR3 sequence: CAWRGGALYEQYF. The DNA for the CDR3 is TGTGCCTGGAGGGGGGGAGCTCTCTACGAGCAGTACTTC. Supplemented by reference TRBV30 and TRBJ2-7, the full variable domain reads SQTIHQWPATLVQPVGSPLSLECTVEGTSNPNLYWYRQAAGRGLQLLFYSVGIGQISSEVPQNLSASRPQDRQFILSSKKLLLSDSGFYLCAWRGGALYEQYFGPGTRLTVT.

The genes are TRBV30 and TRBJ2-1; TRBD2 aligns across 9 bases. This CDR3 comprises 13 residues. The germline gives CDR1 GTSNPN, CDR2 SVGIG (reference sequence). The V and J ends lost 1 base and 14 bases, in that order; junction bases with no gene match: 9. The DNA for the CDR3 is TGTGCCTGGAGTGCTAGTAGCGGGAGTTGGAAGTTCTTC. Residues: CAWSASSGSWKFF. Supplemented by reference TRBV30 and TRBJ2-1, the full variable domain reads SQTIHQWPATLVQPVGSPLSLECTVEGTSNPNLYWYRQAAGRGLQLLFYSVGIGQISSEVPQNLSASRPQDRQFILSSKKLLLSDSGFYLCAWSASSGSWKFFGPGTRLTVL.

This clone appeared once. J is TRBJ1-2 and V is TRBV20-1; D possibly corresponds to TRBD1 (5 bases). The CDR3 loop spans 11 amino acids. V lost 4 bases to trimming and J lost 5 bases, with 8 bases between them. The V gene's germline CDR1 is DFQATT and CDR2 SNEGSKA (reference sequence). The CDR3 spells CSATTVYGYTF. In DNA, the CDR3 is TGCAGTGCTACGACAGTTTATGGCTACACCTTC.

The chain is built from TRBV9 and TRBJ2-5, with 9 positions matching TRBD2. V lost 3 bases and J lost 1; bases outside the gene matches: 7. The germline V gene encodes CDR1 SGDLS and CDR2 YYNGEE. The CDR3 consists of 16 residues. CDR3 bases: TGTGCCAGCAGCGGGGGATCTAGCGGGACCCAAGAGACCCAGTACTTC. This translates into CASSGGSSGTQETQYF.

The chain joins TRBV7-3 to TRBJ2-1, with 8 bases aligning to TRBD1. The CDR3 is 17 amino acids. V was clipped by 2 bases and J by 2 bases; unmatched bases: 8. From germline, CDR1 is SGHTA and CDR2 FQGTGA. CDR3 nucleotide sequence: TGTGCCAGCAGCTTACAGGCCGCGGACAGGGCCTACAATGAGCAGTTCTTC. Amino acids: CASSLQAADRAYNEQFF.

The V gene is TRBV30, the J gene TRBJ2-3, with 8 bases identical to TRBD2. V lost 1 base and J lost 1; bases outside the gene matches: 13. The CDR3 sequence is 18 residues long. Germline loops: CDR1 GTSNPN, CDR2 SVGIG (reference sequence). The CDR3 protein is CAWSAQREPVFRTDTQYF. CDR3 nucleotide sequence: TGTGCCTGGAGTGCTCAGCGGGAGCCGGTGTTTCGCACAGATACGCAGTATTTT. Full variable domain (outside the CDR3, taken from reference TRBV30 and TRBJ2-3): SQTIHQWPATLVQPVGSPLSLECTVEGTSNPNLYWYRQAAGRGLQLLFYSVGIGQISSEVPQNLSASRPQDRQFILSSKKLLLSDSGFYLCAWSAQREPVFRTDTQYFGPGTRLTVL.

The chain links TRBV29-1 to TRBJ1-2, with D tentatively TRBD1 (5 bases). CDR1 is SQVTM and CDR2 is ANQGSEA in the germline V gene. This CDR3 is built from 12 residues. V was clipped by 6 bases and J by 5 bases, with 13 bases between them. CDR3 coding DNA: TGCAGCGTCGGTCAGGAGGGGTATGGCTACACCTTC. Its translation is CSVGQEGYGYTF.

This clone was found a few times. The CDR3 DNA reads as TGTGCCAGCAGCTTAGGGACCGGACAGCCTAACTATGGCTACACCTTC. Its translation: CASSLGTGQPNYGYTF. The chain employs TRBV11-3 and TRBJ1-2; the D gene is possibly TRBD1 (6 bases). In germline, CDR1 is SGHNT, CDR2 YENEEA. V was shortened by 1 base and J by 0 bases, with 12 bases between the two germline ends. The CDR3 is 16 amino acids. The variable domain in full, with the rest retrieved from reference TRBV11-3 and TRBJ1-2, is EAGVVQSPRYKIIEKKQPVAFWCNPISGHNTLYWYLQNLGQGPELLIRYENEEAVDDSQLPKDRFSAERLKGVDSTLKIQPAELGDSAVYLCASSLGTGQPNYGYTFGSGTRLTVV.

The chain links TRBV30 to TRBJ1-2; D call uncertain. This CDR3 region has 11 residues. Germline V gives CDR1 GTSNPN, CDR2 SVGIG (reference sequence). V lost 4 bases to trimming and J lost 2 bases, with 5 bases between them. Here the CDR3 DNA reads TGTGCCTGGATGCAGAACTATGGCTACACCTTC. Amino acids: CAWMQNYGYTF.

The chain couples TRBV30 to TRBJ1-2, with D unclear. The germline V gene has CDR1 GTSNPN and CDR2 SVGIG (reference sequence). V gave up 0 bases and J gave up 7 bases, with 9 bases separating them. This CDR3 region has 12 residues. In nucleotides, the CDR3 is TGTGCCTGGAGTGTATGGGGAGGTGGCTACACCTTC. This gives the protein CAWSVWGGGYTF.

The chain couples TRBV29-1 to TRBJ1-2; D is unclear. V was shortened by 6 bases and J by 5 bases, with 16 bases between the two germline ends. This CDR3 comprises 13 residues. Germline V gene lookup returns CDR1 SQVTM and CDR2 ANQGSEA. CDR3 nucleotides: TGCAGCGTCCAACCGGAGGGCCTGTATGGCTACACCTTC. Translating it yields CSVQPEGLYGYTF. The full variable domain, completed using reference TRBV29-1 and TRBJ1-2, is SAVISQKPSRDICQRGTSLTIQCQVDSQVTMMFWYRQQPGQSLTLIATANQGSEATYESGFVIDKFPISRPNLTFSTLTVSNMSPEDSSIYLCSVQPEGLYGYTFGSGTRLTVV.

The J gene is TRBJ1-1, the V gene TRBV29-1; D unclear. The germline CDR1 and CDR2 sequences are SQVTM and ANQGSEA. Trimming took off 0 bases at V and 2 bases at J, with 10 bases between the two ends. This CDR3 contains 14 residues. DNA of the CDR3: TGCAGCGTTGAAGATACGTGGAGCAACACTGAAGCTTTCTTT. As protein: CSVEDTWSNTEAFF.

V gene TRBV19 combines with J gene TRBJ1-5; TRBD1 matches at 10 bases. Unmatched junction bases numbered 6, after V lost 1 base and J lost 6 bases. The CDR3 sequence is 16 residues long. The germline V gene encodes CDR1 LNHDA and CDR2 SQIVND (reference sequence). The CDR3 DNA is TGTGCCAGTAGTATAGGCGGGACAGGGGTACGTCAGCCCCAGCATTTT. Protein: CASSIGGTGVRQPQHF.